A selection of T cell receptor beta chains follows, all from one sample in a study of blood T cell repertoires in COVID-19. Sequencing was performed with immunoSEQ multiplex PCR; in TCRdb, only in-frame clones are kept and a portion is missing. The table lists approximately 200,000 clones, approximately 75% of them singletons, with about 10% in the top ten. The material sequenced was PBMCs or T cells enriched from blood (not recorded which). The receptors shown here come from a man in his forties who had recovered from COVID-19. The CDR3 runs from the conserved cysteine through the conserved F or W. The order of the fields is D gene, V gene, clone size, J gene, CDR3 protein, CDR3 DNA. D genes are given only for firm matches. Some rows have no size entry. The others give once, few or many, or a class for an expanded clone.

>-|TRBV14|-|TRBJ1-6
CASSQDRSPLHF
TGTGCCAGCAGCCAAGATCGTTCACCCCTCCACTTT
>TRBD1|TRBV3-1/TRBV3-2|-|TRBJ1-1
CASSQDLPGTGVTEAFF
TGTGCCAGCAGCCAAGATCTCCCCGGGACAGGGGTTACTGAAGCTTTCTTT
>TRBD2|TRBV12-5|-|TRBJ2-7
CASGSASLAGGFKITYEQYF
TGTGCTAGTGGTTCCGCCTCGCTGGCGGGGGGCTTCAAAATCACCTACGAGCAGTACTTC
>TRBD1|TRBV5-1|-|TRBJ1-3
CASSSTGNGNTIYF
TGCGCCAGCAGCTCGACAGGGAACGGAAACACCATATATTTT
>TRBD1|TRBV5-1|-|TRBJ1-2
CASSLASGTVIYGYTF
TGCGCCAGCAGCTTGGCTTCCGGGACAGTCATTTATGGCTACACCTTC
>-|TRBV19|-|TRBJ2-1
CASSVAHNEQFF
TGTGCCAGTAGCGTAGCGCACAATGAGCAGTTCTTC
>TRBD1|TRBV5-1|-|TRBJ1-2
CASSLASGTGMYGYTF
TGCGCCAGCAGCTTGGCCTCCGGGACAGGGATGTATGGCTACACCTTC
>-|TRBV27|few|TRBJ1-1
CASRLHSHTEAFF
TGTGCCAGCAGACTCCATAGTCACACTGAAGCTTTCTTT
>-|TRBV19|-|TRBJ2-2
CASSIIGDSNTGELFF
TGTGCCAGTAGTATTATAGGGGATTCGAACACCGGGGAGCTGTTTTTT
>TRBD1|TRBV23-1|-|TRBJ1-2
CASSQSPHQGEADGYTF
TGCGCCAGCAGTCAATCCCCCCACCAGGGGGAAGCGGATGGCTACACCTTC
>-|TRBV7-9|-|TRBJ1-6
CASSFDRSPLHF
TGTGCCAGCAGCTTCGACAGATCACCCCTCCACTTT
>TRBD2|TRBV2|-|TRBJ2-7
CASSEGLSYEQYF
TGTGCCAGCAGTGAGGGACTAAGCTACGAGCAGTACTTC
>-|TRBV19|-|TRBJ1-4
CASSAQGRPNEKLFF
TGTGCCAGTAGTGCCCAGGGTCGTCCTAATGAAAAACTGTTTTTT
>TRBD1|TRBV19|-|TRBJ1-2
CASSGTGGGSYGYTF
TGTGCCAGTAGTGGGACAGGGGGCGGAAGCTATGGCTACACCTTC
>TRBD1|TRBV9|once|TRBJ2-3
CASSVGQGVSDTQYF
TGTGCCAGCAGCGTAGGCCAGGGGGTATCAGATACGCAGTATTTT
>-|TRBV6-1|-|TRBJ1-2
CASSEDSFAYGYTF
TGTGCCAGCAGTGAGGACAGTTTCGCCTATGGCTACACCTTC
>-|TRBV18|-|TRBJ1-6
CASSPRKSSYNSPLHF
TGTGCCAGCTCACCGCGTAAGAGCTCCTATAATTCACCCCTCCACTTT
>TRBD1|TRBV19|-|TRBJ1-5
CASNGGQGHQPQHF
TGTGCCAGTAACGGAGGACAGGGCCATCAGCCCCAGCATTTT
>-|TRBV11-3|once|TRBJ2-5
CASSPNYRSETQYF
TGTGCCAGCAGCCCGAACTACCGATCTGAGACCCAGTACTTC
>-|TRBV12-3/TRBV12-4|once|TRBJ1-2
CASSFEGNYGYTF
TGTGCCAGCAGTTTTGAGGGAAACTATGGCTACACCTTC
>TRBD1|TRBV24-1|few|TRBJ1-1
CATRTGEDTEAFF
TGTGCCACCCGGACAGGGGAGGACACTGAAGCTTTCTTT
>-|TRBV6-5|-|TRBJ1-1
CASSPQQSGKTEAFF
TGTGCCAGCAGTCCCCAACAGTCGGGGAAAACTGAAGCTTTCTTT
>TRBD1|TRBV12-3/TRBV12-4|-|TRBJ1-1
CASSRSGTGEAFF
TGTGCCAGCAGTAGATCCGGGACAGGAGAAGCTTTCTTT
>-|TRBV6-5|few|TRBJ1-2
CASSYRRQDPYTF
TGTGCCAGCAGTTACCGTAGACAGGACCCGTACACCTTC
>-|TRBV5-1|-|TRBJ2-7
CASSPGRGSSYEQYF
TGCGCCAGCAGCCCCGGTAGGGGGAGCTCCTACGAGCAGTACTTC
>-|TRBV5-4|-|TRBJ2-3
CASSFRYLGATDTQYF
TGTGCCAGCAGCTTCCGGTACTTGGGGGCCACAGATACGCAGTATTTT